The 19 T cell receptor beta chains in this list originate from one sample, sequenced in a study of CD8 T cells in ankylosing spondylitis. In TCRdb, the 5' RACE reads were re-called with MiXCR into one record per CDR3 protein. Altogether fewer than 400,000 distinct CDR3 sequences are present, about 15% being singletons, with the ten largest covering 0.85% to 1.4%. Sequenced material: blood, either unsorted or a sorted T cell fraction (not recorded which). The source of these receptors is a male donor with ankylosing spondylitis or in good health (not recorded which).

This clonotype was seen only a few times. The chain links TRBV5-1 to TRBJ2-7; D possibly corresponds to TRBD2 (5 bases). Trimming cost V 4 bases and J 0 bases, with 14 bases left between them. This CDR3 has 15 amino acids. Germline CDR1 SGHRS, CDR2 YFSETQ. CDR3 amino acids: CASSPAGGYSYEQYF. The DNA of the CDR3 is TGCGCCAGCAGCCCGGCTGGAGGTTACTCCTACGAGCAGTACTTC.

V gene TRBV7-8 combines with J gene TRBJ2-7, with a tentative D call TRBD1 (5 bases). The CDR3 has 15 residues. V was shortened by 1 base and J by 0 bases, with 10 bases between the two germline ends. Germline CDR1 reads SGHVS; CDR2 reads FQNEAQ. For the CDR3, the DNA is TGTGCCAGCAGCTTAGGACAGTCGCCCTCCTACGAGCAGTACTTC. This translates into CASSLGQSPSYEQYF.

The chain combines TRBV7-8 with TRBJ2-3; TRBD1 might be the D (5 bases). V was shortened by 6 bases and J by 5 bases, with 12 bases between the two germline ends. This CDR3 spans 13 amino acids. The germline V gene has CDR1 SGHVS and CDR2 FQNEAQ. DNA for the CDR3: TGTGCCAGCAGGATCAGGGCAAAAGATACGCAGTATTTT. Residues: CASRIRAKDTQYF.

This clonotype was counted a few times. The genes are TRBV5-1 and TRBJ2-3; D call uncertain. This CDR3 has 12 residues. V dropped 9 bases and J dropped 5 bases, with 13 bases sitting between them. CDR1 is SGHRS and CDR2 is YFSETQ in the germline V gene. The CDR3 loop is CATRDPGDTQYF. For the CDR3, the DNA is TGCGCCACCAGAGATCCGGGAGATACGCAGTATTTT.

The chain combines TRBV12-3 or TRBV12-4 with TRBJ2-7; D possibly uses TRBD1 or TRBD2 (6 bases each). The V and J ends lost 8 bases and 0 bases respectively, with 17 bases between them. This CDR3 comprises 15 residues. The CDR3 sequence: CASRGMQGTSYEQYF. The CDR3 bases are TGTGCCAGCCGGGGGATGCAGGGGACCTCCTACGAGCAGTACTTC.

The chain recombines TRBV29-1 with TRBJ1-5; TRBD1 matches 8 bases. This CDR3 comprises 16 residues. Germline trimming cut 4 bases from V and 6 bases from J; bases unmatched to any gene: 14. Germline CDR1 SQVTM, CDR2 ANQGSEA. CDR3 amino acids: CSVALSGGGLGQPQHF. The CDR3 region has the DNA TGCAGCGTTGCCCTATCAGGGGGCGGATTAGGTCAGCCCCAGCATTTT.

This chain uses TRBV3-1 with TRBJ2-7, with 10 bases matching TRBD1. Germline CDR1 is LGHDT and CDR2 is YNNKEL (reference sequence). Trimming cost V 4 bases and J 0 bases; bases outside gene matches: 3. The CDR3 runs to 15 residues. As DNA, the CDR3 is TGTGCCAGCAGCCGACAGGGGGCGAGCTCCTACGAGCAGTACTTC. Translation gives CASSRQGASSYEQYF.

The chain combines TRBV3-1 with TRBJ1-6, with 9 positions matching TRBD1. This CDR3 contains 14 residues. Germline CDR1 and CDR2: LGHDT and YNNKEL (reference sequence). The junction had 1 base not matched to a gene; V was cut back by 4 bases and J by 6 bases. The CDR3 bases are TGTGCCAGCAGCCGGACAGGGGTTAATTCACCCCTCCACTTT. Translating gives CASSRTGVNSPLHF.

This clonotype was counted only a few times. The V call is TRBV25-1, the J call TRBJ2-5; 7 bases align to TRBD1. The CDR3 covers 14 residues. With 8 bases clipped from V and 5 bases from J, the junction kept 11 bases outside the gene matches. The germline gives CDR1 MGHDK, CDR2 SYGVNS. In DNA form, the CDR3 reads TGTGCCAGCGGGGAACAGGGGCTCTCGGAGACCCAGTACTTC. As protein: CASGEQGLSETQYF.

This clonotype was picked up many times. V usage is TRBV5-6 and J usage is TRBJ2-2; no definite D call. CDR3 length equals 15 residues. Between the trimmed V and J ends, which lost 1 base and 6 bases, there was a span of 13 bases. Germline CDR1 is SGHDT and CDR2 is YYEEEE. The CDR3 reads CASSLFATRAGELFF. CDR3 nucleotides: TGTGCCAGCAGCTTGTTTGCCACTCGGGCCGGGGAGCTGTTTTTT.

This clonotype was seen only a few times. The CDR3 bases are TGCAGTGCCCCAGGACAGGGAAACATTCAGTACTTC. Translated: CSAPGQGNIQYF. The chain uses TRBV20-1 and TRBJ2-4; 8 bases map to TRBD1. CDR3 length: 12 residues. Per the germline V gene, CDR1 is DFQATT and CDR2 is SNEGSKA (reference sequence). The V gene end was trimmed by 6 bases and the J gene end by 6 bases; junction bases not matched to a gene: 4.

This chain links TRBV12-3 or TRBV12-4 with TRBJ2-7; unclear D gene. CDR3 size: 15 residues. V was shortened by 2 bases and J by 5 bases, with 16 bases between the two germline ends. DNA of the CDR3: TGTGCCAGCAGTTTACGCCTAGTAAGTCTCCACGAGCAGTACTTC. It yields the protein CASSLRLVSLHEQYF.

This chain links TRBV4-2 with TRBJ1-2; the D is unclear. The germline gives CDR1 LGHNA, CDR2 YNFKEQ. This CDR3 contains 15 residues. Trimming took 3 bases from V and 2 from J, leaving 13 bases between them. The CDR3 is CASSHTQGENYGYTF. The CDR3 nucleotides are TGTGCCAGCAGCCATACCCAAGGAGAGAACTATGGCTACACCTTC.

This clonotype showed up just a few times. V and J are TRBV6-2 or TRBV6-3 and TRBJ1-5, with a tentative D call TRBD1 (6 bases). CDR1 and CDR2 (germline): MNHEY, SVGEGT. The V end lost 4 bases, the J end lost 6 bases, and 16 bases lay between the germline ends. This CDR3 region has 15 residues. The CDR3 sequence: CASSWGGMGAQPQHF. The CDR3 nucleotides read TGTGCCAGCAGTTGGGGCGGGATGGGGGCTCAGCCCCAGCATTTT.

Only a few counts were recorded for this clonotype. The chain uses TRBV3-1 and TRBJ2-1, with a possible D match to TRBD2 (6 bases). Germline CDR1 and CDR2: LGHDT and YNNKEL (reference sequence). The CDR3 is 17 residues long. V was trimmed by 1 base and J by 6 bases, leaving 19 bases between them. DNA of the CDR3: TGTGCCAGCAGCCAAGGGCTAGCGAGACGGGCGGGCAATGAGCAGTTCTTC. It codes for CASSQGLARRAGNEQFF.

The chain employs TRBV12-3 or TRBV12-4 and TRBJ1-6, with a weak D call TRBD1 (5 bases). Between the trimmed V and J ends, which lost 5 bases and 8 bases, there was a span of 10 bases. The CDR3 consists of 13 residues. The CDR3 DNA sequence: TGTGCCAGCAGTCCGCGGGACTATTCACCCCTCCACTTT. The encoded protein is CASSPRDYSPLHF.

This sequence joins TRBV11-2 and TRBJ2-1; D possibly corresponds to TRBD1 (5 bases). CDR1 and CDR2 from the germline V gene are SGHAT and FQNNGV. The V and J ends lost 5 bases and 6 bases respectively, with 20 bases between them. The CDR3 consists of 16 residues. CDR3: CASSPLIRTGSNEQFF. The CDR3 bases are TGTGCCAGCAGCCCTCTTATTCGAACAGGTTCCAATGAGCAGTTCTTC.

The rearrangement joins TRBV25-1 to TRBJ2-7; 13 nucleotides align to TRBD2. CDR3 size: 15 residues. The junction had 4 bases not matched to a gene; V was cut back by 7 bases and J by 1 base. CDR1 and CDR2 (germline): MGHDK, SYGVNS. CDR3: CASTQLAGGSYEQYF. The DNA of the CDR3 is TGTGCCAGCACCCAACTAGCGGGAGGGTCCTACGAGCAGTACTTC.

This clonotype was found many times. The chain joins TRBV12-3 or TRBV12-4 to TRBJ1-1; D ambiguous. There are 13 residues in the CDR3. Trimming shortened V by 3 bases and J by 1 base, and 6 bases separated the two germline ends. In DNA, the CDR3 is TGTGCCAGCAGTTTTATGGGGAACACTGAAGCTTTCTTT. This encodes CASSFMGNTEAFF.